The T cell receptor (beta chain) described here comes from a study of blood T cell repertoires in COVID-19. The protocol was immunoSEQ multiplex PCR, while the TCRdb copy is restricted to in-frame clones and leaves out a portion. The data contain 300,000 to 450,000 clones, around 89% of them singletons. The CDR3 has 14 amino acids. The V gene's germline CDR1 is WSHSY and CDR2 SAAADI. Trimming shortened V by 5 bases and J by 6 bases, and 11 bases separated the two germline ends. Sequencing was performed on peripheral blood. The source is a woman aged 30 to 39 with COVID-19, enrolled during active disease. The chain couples TRBV10-2 to TRBJ1-6, with a tentative D call TRBD1 (6 bases). As DNA, the CDR3 is TGCGCCAGCAGTAAACAGGGAGTTAATTCACCCCTCCACTTT. Translating it yields CASSKQGVNSPLHF.